Each of the 18 T cell receptor beta chains below was sequenced from the same sample in a study of low-dose radiotherapy and immunotherapy resistance in tumors. Noted time point: before trial treatment. Alpha- and beta-chain coverage of first-strand cDNA came from TRAV- and TRBV-specific primers. The authors ran about 18 PCR cycles to amplify TCRs with a constant-region primer and V-primer adapter. TCRdb redid the calling of the reads with MiXCR, one entry per CDR3 protein. The table records tens of thousands of distinct CDR3 sequences, more than 8% of them present only once. The source material was PBMCs, sampled before treatment. The receptors originated from a male donor with prostate cancer.

This clonotype was seen at least ten times. The chain has TRBV7-8 and TRBJ2-5; 9 bases match TRBD1. Germline assignment: CDR1 SGHVS and CDR2 FQNEAQ. The CDR3 runs 18 residues. With 1 base clipped from V and 8 bases from J, the junction kept 17 bases outside the gene matches. CDR3 sequence (DNA): TGTGCCAGCAGCTTAGTTCTCCCCTCCCCGGGACAGGGCGCAACCCAGTACTTC. It translates to CASSLVLPSPGQGATQYF.

This clonotype occurred many times. The chain combines TRBV29-1 with TRBJ1-1, with D uncertain. CDR1 is SQVTM, CDR2 ANQGSEA, per germline. The CDR3 is made up of 13 amino acids. Trimming cost V 1 base and J 0 bases, with 6 bases left between them. CDR3 coding DNA: TGCAGCGTTGAAGGGCGGGTGAACACTGAAGCTTTCTTT. This encodes CSVEGRVNTEAFF.

At least ten counts were recorded for this clonotype. This chain uses TRBV18 with TRBJ2-7; 8 positions agree with TRBD2. This CDR3 is 15 amino acids long. Trimming removed 2 bases from V and 6 bases from J; junction bases left unmatched: 9. Germline V lookup: CDR1 KGHSH, CDR2 LQKENI. CDR3 amino acids: CASSPGVAGMGEQYF. The CDR3 DNA reads as TGTGCCAGCTCACCAGGGGTAGCGGGAATGGGCGAGCAGTACTTC.

In its sample, this clonotype was seen many times. The gene calls are TRBV7-9 and TRBJ2-5; 9 nucleotides align to TRBD1. CDR1 and CDR2 from the germline V gene are SEHNR and FQNEAQ (reference sequence). The CDR3 runs to 15 residues. The V and J ends lost 5 bases and 1 base, in that order; junction bases with no gene match: 5. The CDR3 is CASSPGQGGQETQYF. In DNA, the CDR3 is TGTGCCAGCAGCCCGGGACAGGGAGGCCAAGAGACCCAGTACTTC.

This clonotype has at least ten counts. The chain joins TRBV28 to TRBJ1-2; D not resolved. In germline, CDR1 is MDHEN, CDR2 SYDVKM. CDR3 length: 14 amino acids. Trimming removed 6 bases at V and 3 bases at J, with 14 bases between. This CDR3 reads CASRNTGSDYGYTF. DNA of the CDR3: TGTGCCAGCAGGAACACGGGCTCGGACTATGGCTACACCTTC.

This clonotype came up many times. The rearrangement joins TRBV2 to TRBJ2-7; no definite D call. Trimming took off 10 bases at V and 2 bases at J, with 12 bases between the two ends. CDR1 and CDR2 from the germline V gene are SNHLY and FYNNEI. The CDR3 has 12 residues. Here the CDR3 DNA reads TGTGCCACCCTGAGGAATACCTACGAGCAGTACTTC. Translating it yields CATLRNTYEQYF.

This clonotype was seen ten or more times. The chain uses TRBV2 and TRBJ2-1, with 10 bases matching TRBD2. The CDR3 totals 17 residues. With 7 bases clipped from V and 2 bases from J, the junction kept 11 bases outside the gene matches. Germline V gives CDR1 SNHLY, CDR2 FYNNEI. In DNA form, the CDR3 reads TGTGCCAGCACCGGGACTAGCGCTAATCCTCCCTACAATGAGCAGTTCTTC. It is translated as CASTGTSANPPYNEQFF.

At least ten counts were recorded for this clonotype. This chain joins TRBV6-9 and TRBJ2-7, with TRBD2 matching 15 bases. The CDR3 spans 19 residues. Germline V lookup: CDR1 MNHGY, CDR2 SVAAGI. The trim removed 8 bases at V and 2 bases at J, leaving 16 bases unmatched. The CDR3 reads CASRITTGLAGGRAYEQYF. The DNA for the CDR3 is TGTGCCAGCCGGATCACAACTGGACTAGCGGGAGGGAGGGCCTACGAGCAGTACTTC.

The table lists this clonotype with many counts. The chain joins TRBV5-1 to TRBJ2-1; 9 bases are a match to TRBD2. Germline CDR1 is SGHRS and CDR2 is YFSETQ. With 0 bases clipped from V and 4 bases from J, the junction kept 5 bases outside the gene matches. The CDR3 is made up of 16 amino acids. The CDR3 DNA is TGCGCCAGCAGCTTGGAGTCCCTAGCGGGGTACAATGAGCAGTTCTTC. It encodes CASSLESLAGYNEQFF. Full variable domain (rest looked up from reference TRBV5-1 and TRBJ2-1): KAGVTQTPRYLIKTRGQQVTLSCSPISGHRSVSWYQQTPGQGLQFLFEYFSETQRNKGNFPGRFSGRQFSNSRSEMNVSTLELGDSALYLCASSLESLAGYNEQFFGPGTRLTVL.

This clonotype came up many times. V and J are TRBV6-5 and TRBJ2-6; D is uncertain. CDR3 length equals 16 residues. Germline V gene lookup returns CDR1 MNHEY and CDR2 SVGAGI. Between the trimmed V and J ends, which lost 0 bases and 0 bases, there was a span of 6 bases. The CDR3 coding sequence is TGTGCCAGCAGTTACTCCTGGGGCTCTGGGGCCAACGTCCTGACTTTC. Amino acid sequence: CASSYSWGSGANVLTF.

There are many counts of this clonotype. CDR3 sequence reads: CASSRGQGGQPQHF. The CDR3 DNA follows: TGCGCCAGCAGCAGGGGACAGGGGGGACAGCCCCAGCATTTT. The chain employs TRBV5-1 and TRBJ1-5; 11 bases map to TRBD1. Germline CDR1 is SGHRS and CDR2 is YFSETQ. CDR3 length: 14 amino acids. V was pared by 4 bases and J by 7 bases, with 4 bases of the junction left unmatched.

This clonotype was counted many times. This chain joins TRBV29-1 and TRBJ1-4, with D unresolved. The CDR3 extends over 11 amino acids. Germline CDR1 is SQVTM and CDR2 is ANQGSEA. V shed 4 bases and J shed 6 bases, with 6 bases lying between them. In DNA, the CDR3 is TGCAGCGTTGGATGGGATGAAAAACTGTTTTTT. Its protein is CSVGWDEKLFF.

This clonotype came up many times. The rearrangement uses TRBV6-5 and TRBJ1-1; 7 bases are shared with TRBD1. This CDR3 spans 15 amino acids. CDR1 MNHEY and CDR2 SVGAGI come from the germline V gene. The J segment lost 4 bases and the V segment lost 6 bases, leaving 11 bases of the junction unmatched. The CDR3 reads CASSLTGRGTTEAFF. The CDR3 bases are TGTGCCAGCAGCCTGACAGGGCGGGGGACCACTGAAGCTTTCTTT.

Concerning this clonotype itself: With a far larger clone one base away, a read error is the likely cause. The genes are TRBV5-8 and TRBJ2-2; 7 bases match TRBD1. CDR1 is SGHTS, CDR2 YDEGEE, per germline. The CDR3 runs to 16 residues. V trimming: 4 bases; J trimming: 0 bases; junction bases outside the gene matches: 6. CDR3: CASSPTGYANTGELFF. DNA of the CDR3: TGTGCCAGCAGCCCGACAGGGTATGCGAACACCGGGGAGCTGTTTTTT.

This clonotype was seen ten or more times. The chain couples TRBV28 to TRBJ2-3; 13 bases are a match to TRBD2. This CDR3 region has 16 residues. V trimming: 5 bases; J trimming: 3 bases; junction bases outside the gene matches: 5. The V gene's germline CDR1 is MDHEN and CDR2 SYDVKM. The DNA for the CDR3 is TGTGCCAGCAGTAAAGGACTAGCGGGAGCGACAGATACGCAGTATTTT. The encoded protein is CASSKGLAGATDTQYF.

This clonotype was recorded many times. The chain has TRBV19 and TRBJ2-1; a weak D match, TRBD2 (7 bases). This CDR3 comprises 15 residues. Germline lookup yields CDR1 LNHDA and CDR2 SQIVND (reference sequence). Trimming took off 9 bases at V and 3 bases at J, with 18 bases between the two ends. The CDR3 reads CARPQEGGGYNEQFF. The DNA of the CDR3 is TGTGCCAGACCCCAGGAGGGGGGGGGCTACAATGAGCAGTTCTTC. Using reference TRBV19 and TRBJ2-1 for the parts outside the CDR3, the full variable domain is DGGITQSPKYLFRKEGQNVTLSCEQNLNHDAMYWYRQDPGQGLRLIYYSQIVNDFQKGDIAEGYSVSREKKESFPLTVTSAQKNPTAFYLCARPQEGGGYNEQFFGPGTRLTVL.

This chain links TRBV6-8 with TRBJ2-5; possibly TRBD2 for D (6 bases). The DNA end favors TRBJ2-1, so the J call may be wrong. From germline, CDR1 is MNHGY and CDR2 SAAAGT. The CDR3 consists of 12 residues. CDR3 sequence (DNA): TGTGCCAGCGGGACTCCTACAAGTGAGCAGTTCTTC. This encodes CASGTPTSEQFF.

This clonotype appeared many times. The chain uses TRBV4-3 and TRBJ1-1, with D hard to call. The germline gives CDR1 LGHNA, CDR2 YSLEER. Trimming took 0 bases from V and 4 from J, leaving 12 bases between them. The CDR3 sequence is 15 residues long. CDR3 residues: CASSQEGTVGTEAFF. The CDR3 bases are TGCGCCAGCAGCCAAGAAGGAACAGTAGGCACTGAAGCTTTCTTT.